Listed below are T cell receptor beta chains from one sample, sequenced in a study of T cells in Graves' hyperthyroidism and ophthalmopathy. TCRdb recomputed calls from the multiplex PCR reads with MiXCR, one row per CDR3 protein. Of more than 350,000 distinct CDR3 sequences in the sample, about 15% were seen once. Material for sequencing was blood. Every receptor here comes from a woman in her sixties or seventies with Graves' ophthalmopathy. The CDR3 runs from the conserved cysteine through the conserved F or W. D genes are given only for firm matches. Clone size, where shown, is once, few, many, or a class for clones that have expanded.

size	J	V	D	CDR3	DNA
once	TRBJ2-5	TRBV30	NA	CAWSVRRGETQYF	TGTGCCTGGAGTGTACGAAGAGGGGAGACCCAGTACTTC
few	TRBJ2-7	TRBV6-1	NA	CASSFSQTYEQYF	TGTGCCAGCAGTTTTTCCCAAACCTACGAGCAGTACTTC
many	TRBJ2-3	TRBV3-1	NA	CASSQSGTDTQYF	TGTGCCAGCAGCCAAAGCGGGACAGATACGCAGTATTTT
many	TRBJ2-5	TRBV5-1	NA	CASSLGSVVREETQYF	TGCGCCAGCAGCTTGGGTTCGGTGGTGCGTGAGGAGACCCAGTACTTC
many	TRBJ2-1	TRBV2	TRBD2	CASRRRTSGYNEQFF	TGTGCCAGCAGGCGCAGGACTAGCGGTTACAATGAGCAGTTCTTC
many	TRBJ2-4	TRBV29-1	NA	CSAGGTDKNIQYF	TGCAGCGCAGGCGGGACAGACAAAAACATTCAGTACTTC
many	TRBJ2-1	TRBV5-1	TRBD2	CASSLGLAEWDNEQFF	TGCGCCAGCAGCTTGGGGCTAGCGGAGTGGGACAATGAGCAGTTCTTC
few	TRBJ2-1	TRBV29-1	NA	CSVIANEQFF	TGCAGCGTAATAGCGAATGAGCAGTTCTTC
NA	TRBJ1-5	TRBV20-1	NA	CSASVTFTGQPQHF	TGCAGTGCTAGCGTAACGTTTACGGGACAGCCCCAGCATTTT
few	TRBJ2-2	TRBV14	TRBD1	CASSNYPGTGVFTGELFF	TGTGCCAGCAGCAACTACCCCGGGACAGGGGTTTTCACCGGGGAGCTGTTTTTT
few	TRBJ2-7	TRBV4-2	NA	CASSPLEGVYEQYF	TGTGCCAGCAGCCCCCTCGAAGGGGTATACGAGCAGTACTTC
NA	TRBJ1-2	TRBV12-3/TRBV12-4	NA	CASSLGPYGYTF	TGTGCCAGCAGTTTAGGACCGTATGGCTACACCTTC
NA	TRBJ2-3	TRBV7-9	TRBD1	CASSPRTGRLADTQYF	TGTGCCAGCAGCCCCCGGACAGGGAGACTCGCAGATACGCAGTATTTT
NA	TRBJ2-2	TRBV19	NA	CASSIGGGGIAGLTGELFF	TGTGCCAGTAGTATAGGAGGGGGCGGAATAGCGGGCCTCACCGGGGAGCTGTTTTTT
many	TRBJ2-7	TRBV20-1	TRBD2	CSARTPGLAGGEQYF	TGCAGTGCTAGGACACCGGGACTAGCGGGAGGGGAGCAGTACTTC
many	TRBJ2-5	TRBV3-1	TRBD1	CASSQDTTGLKTQYF	TGTGCCAGCAGCCAAGATACGACAGGGTTGAAGACCCAGTACTTC
many	TRBJ2-7	TRBV11-2	NA	CASSAQGTTGTQDEQYF	TGTGCCAGCAGCGCCCAAGGAACGACCGGGACCCAAGACGAGCAGTACTTC
many	TRBJ1-1	TRBV7-9	NA	CASSVKQVNTEAFF	TGTGCCAGCAGCGTAAAACAGGTGAACACTGAAGCTTTCTTT
NA	TRBJ1-2	TRBV5-1	NA	CASSSGDWQRYTF	TGCGCCAGCAGCTCCGGCGATTGGCAGAGGTACACCTTC
many	TRBJ1-5	TRBV27	NA	CASSSSLFNQPQHF	TGTGCCAGCAGTTCATCACTTTTCAATCAGCCCCAGCATTTT
many	TRBJ2-5	TRBV7-2	NA	CASSFRAETQYF	TGTGCCAGCAGCTTTCGGGCGGAGACCCAGTACTTC
few	TRBJ2-7	TRBV9	TRBD2	CASSRELAGVYEQYF	TGTGCCAGCAGCCGAGAACTAGCGGGAGTTTACGAGCAGTACTTC
few	TRBJ2-7	TRBV20-1	NA	CSASGQGSREQYF	TGCAGTGCTAGTGGTCAGGGGTCGCGAGAGCAGTACTTC
many	TRBJ1-3	TRBV9	NA	CASSVGLSGNTIYF	TGTGCCAGCAGCGTAGGACTCTCTGGAAACACCATATATTTT
few	TRBJ2-5	TRBV12-5	TRBD2	CASGFGLAGGETQYF	TGTGCTAGTGGTTTTGGTCTAGCGGGAGGTGAGACCCAGTACTTC
NA	TRBJ2-7	TRBV29-1	NA	CSVARTLTYEQYF	TGCAGCGTTGCTAGGACACTGACCTACGAGCAGTACTTC
NA	TRBJ2-2	TRBV6-1	NA	CASSPWTDDGELFF	TGTGCCAGCAGTCCATGGACCGACGACGGGGAGCTGTTTTTT
NA	TRBJ2-7	TRBV4-1	NA	CASSQDSRGEQYF	TGCGCCAGCAGCCAAGATTCGAGGGGGGAGCAGTACTTC
many	TRBJ1-6	TRBV7-2	TRBD1	CASRNRGGDNSPLHF	TGTGCCAGCAGGAACAGGGGGGGCGACAATTCACCCCTCCACTTT
NA	TRBJ1-5	TRBV3-1	TRBD1	CASTDGTGNQPQHF	TGTGCCAGCACCGATGGGACAGGGAATCAGCCTCAGCATTTT
few	TRBJ2-4	TRBV28	TRBD2	CASRTGGRVPYF	TGTGCCAGCAGAACGGGTGGGAGGGTTCCGTACTTC
many	TRBJ2-3	TRBV18	NA	CASSHPDTQYF	TGTGCCAGCTCACACCCAGATACGCAGTATTTT
many	TRBJ1-5	TRBV6-1	TRBD1	CASSPQTGSQPQHF	TGTGCCAGTTCTCCCCAGACAGGGTCACAGCCCCAGCATTTT
many	TRBJ2-7	TRBV28	NA	CASSSRLVSSYEQYF	TGTGCCAGCAGCTCCCGGCTGGTCAGCTCCTACGAGCAGTACTTC
many	TRBJ2-1	TRBV2	NA	CASSPLGSSQFF	TGTGCCAGCAGCCCTTTGGGGAGTTCGCAGTTCTTC
many	TRBJ1-1	TRBV2	TRBD1	CAGTVNTEAFF	TGTGCGGGGACAGTGAACACTGAAGCTTTCTTT
NA	TRBJ1-5	TRBV5-1	NA	CASSLSPDQPQHF	TGCGCCAGCAGTCTGAGCCCAGATCAGCCCCAGCATTTT
many	TRBJ1-4	TRBV30	NA	CAWRRDATNEKLFF	TGTGCCTGGAGAAGGGATGCAACTAATGAAAAACTGTTTTTT
many	TRBJ2-1	TRBV6-1	TRBD1	CASSPGTGPGGEQFF	TGTGCCAGCAGTCCCGGGACAGGGCCTGGGGGTGAGCAGTTCTTC
many	TRBJ2-2	TRBV5-1	NA	CASSLGGQGTGELFF	TGCGCCAGCAGCTTGGGGGGGCAAGGCACCGGGGAGCTGTTTTTT
NA	TRBJ2-1	TRBV30	TRBD1	CAWSWTGAPYNEQFF	TGTGCCTGGAGTTGGACAGGGGCCCCCTACAATGAGCAGTTCTTC
NA	TRBJ2-2	TRBV6-9	TRBD2	CASSPSGSPSGELFF	TGTGCCAGCAGCCCTAGCGGGAGCCCCTCCGGGGAGCTGTTTTTT
many	TRBJ2-7	TRBV27	NA	CASSLGAAYEQYF	TGTGCCAGCAGTTTAGGGGCAGCCTACGAGCAGTACTTC
few	TRBJ2-5	TRBV6-1	NA	CASNYQGGQETQYF	TGTGCCAGCAACTACCAGGGGGGCCAAGAGACCCAGTACTTC
NA	TRBJ2-1	TRBV24-1	NA	CATSGQSWNEQFF	TGTGCCACCAGTGGACAGTCCTGGAATGAGCAGTTCTTC
many	TRBJ2-1	TRBV11-3	TRBD2	CASSSGLAGAYEQFF	TGTGCCAGCAGCTCCGGACTAGCGGGAGCTTATGAGCAGTTCTTC
NA	TRBJ1-6	TRBV28	TRBD1	CASRHRGHSPLHF	TGTGCCAGCAGACACAGGGGGCATTCACCCCTCCACTTT
many	TRBJ2-3	TRBV28	TRBD1	CASRRDSADTQYF	TGTGCCAGCAGGAGGGACAGTGCAGATACGCAGTATTTT
many	TRBJ2-2	TRBV11-2	NA	CASSGTRMFTGELFF	TGTGCCAGCAGCGGGACACGGATGTTCACCGGGGAGCTGTTTTTT